This T cell receptor beta chain was observed in a study of T cells in tumors after PD-1 blockade (dated by TCRdb to between 2017 and 2020). The study in broad terms: Prior checkpoint blockade, systemic immunosuppressant use, and recent radiotherapy or other anti-cancer therapy within 4 weeks were grounds for patient exclusion. Some patients also continued taking vismodegib 150 mg daily during anti-PD-1 treatment. On average, tumor samples yielded tens of thousands of TCR templates (range about 500-100,000) and approximately 6,000 unique clonotypes, roughly 19-fold deeper than single-cell TCR sequencing. The study performed paired single-cell RNA and TCR sequencing on site-matched tumors from BCC or SCC patients before and after anti-PD-1 therapy. RECIST version 1.1 was used to assess clinical response.

As concerns this clone: It has no known antigen specificity. Nothing much larger sits one base from this clone, and base qualities are not available.

The time point label here, explained by the study, means: after anti-PD-1 therapy. Before and after PD-1 blockade, tumor biopsies came from the same primary tumor, making the samples site-matched. Treatment consisted of either cemiplimab 350 mg every 2 weeks or pembrolizumab 200 mg every 3 weeks. Post-treatment squamous cell carcinoma samples were obtained on average 31 days after treatment start, capturing early T cell dynamics. For bulk TCRbeta sequencing, genomic DNA was extracted from tumor biopsies or peripheral blood, and input amounts ranged from about 616 ng to 6,500 ng. To increase sensitivity for rare clonotypes compared with single-cell TCR sequencing, remaining biopsy material was subjected to bulk TCRbeta sequencing. Every patient was a poor candidate for surgical resection and had histologically proven advanced or metastatic basal or squamous cell carcinoma. Serial tumor biopsies during anti-PD-1 treatment were taken from the 4 patients who made up the squamous cell carcinoma cohort. Fresh biopsies were taken from the primary tumor site, and part of the biopsy material was kept in RNAlater for exome and bulk TCR sequencing.

The CDR3 has 14 amino acids, counting the end cysteine and phenylalanine. Left in the record is the CDR3 DNA by itself, 42 bases read in frame from the first base. The junction carries 8 bases between V and J, which are trimmed by 2 bases and 4 bases respectively. CDR1 and CDR2 are drawn from the germline V gene (reference sequence): LNHNV, YYDKDF. General conclusions and limits of the study: The source of novel T cell clones was not identified, and lymphoid organs or rare unexpanded clones within the tumor or the tumor periphery could be included among the possible sources. Clonal replacement was seen only when comparing pre- and post-treatment samples and not when comparing two pre-treatment samples, which argues against artifacts from biopsy timing or location. In squamous cell carcinoma, 50% of expanded exhausted clones were novel, compared with over 25% of other expanded CD8+ clones. About 41% of tumor TCR clonotypes were detected in blood, and some novel exhausted tumor clones were observed in pre-treatment blood, which was taken as suggesting peripheral recruitment. Most exhausted CD8+ clones that expanded after therapy were novel clonotypes not detected before treatment, suggesting clonal replacement instead of reinvigoration of pre-existing clones.

The immunoSEQ platform was used for deep TCRbeta sequencing. Per the authors' processing: Only productive rearrangements were exported from the immunoSEQ Analyzer for downstream analysis. A two-sided binomial test with a Bonferroni-corrected P below 0.01 was used to identify clones that significantly expanded or contracted between timepoints. T cell phenotypes were assigned to bulk TCRbeta clonotypes by matching the clonotypes to single-cell RNA+TCR-seq clones that had the same TCRbeta sequence. Using bulk TCR sequencing data, clone enrichment in tumor was calculated by dividing a clone's tumor frequency by the same clone's PBMC frequency. GLIPH was used to sort TCRs into specificity groups, which are clusters of distinct TCRs that likely recognize common antigens through shared CDR3 motifs. TCRdb holds this immuneACCESS table with in-frame rearrangements only. Some clones are missing; in checked studies, unresolved V genes explain under half, and the rest has no known cause. V, J and clone size are taken as reported in that table, and D and trimming were inferred from the DNA itself. In all, the sample holds a few thousand clones, and around 62% of those were seen once. The ten largest make up under 65% of the sample.

The source of this sequence is a human donor with cutaneous squamous cell carcinoma. Material: tumor tissue, obtained after anti-PD-1 treatment. This receptor chain uses TRBV15 and TRBJ2-2, and TRBD2 may be the D gene, going by 5 matching bases. The DNA is as follows: TGTGCCACCAGCAGAAAACTAGTCACCGGGGAGCTGTTTTTT. This sequence encodes CATSRKLVTGELFF.